This T cell receptor (beta chain) came from a study of sequential checkpoint blockade in melanoma. With V trimmed by 6 bases and J by 9 bases, 4 bases remained unmatched. In germline, CDR1 is MNHEY, CDR2 SMNVEV (reference sequence). The CDR3 length is 12 residues. Treatment meaning: randomized to nivolumab then ipilimumab (arm A) or the reverse (arm B). The method was immunoSEQ multiplex PCR; TCRdb's version includes in-frame clones alone and lacks a portion of them. The top ten hold more than 30% of the sample, which has 9,500 to 12,000 clones, approximately 73% seen once. The genes are TRBV27 and TRBJ2-1, with 8 bases aligning to TRBD2. This material consisted of CD8+ T cells sorted from blood (inferred from file names), taken from a patient given nivolumab and ipilimumab in sequence. This clonotype originated in a human donor with melanoma. DNA for the CDR3: TGTGCCAGCAGGACTAGCGTAGGTGAGCAGTTCTTC. It encodes CASRTSVGEQFF.